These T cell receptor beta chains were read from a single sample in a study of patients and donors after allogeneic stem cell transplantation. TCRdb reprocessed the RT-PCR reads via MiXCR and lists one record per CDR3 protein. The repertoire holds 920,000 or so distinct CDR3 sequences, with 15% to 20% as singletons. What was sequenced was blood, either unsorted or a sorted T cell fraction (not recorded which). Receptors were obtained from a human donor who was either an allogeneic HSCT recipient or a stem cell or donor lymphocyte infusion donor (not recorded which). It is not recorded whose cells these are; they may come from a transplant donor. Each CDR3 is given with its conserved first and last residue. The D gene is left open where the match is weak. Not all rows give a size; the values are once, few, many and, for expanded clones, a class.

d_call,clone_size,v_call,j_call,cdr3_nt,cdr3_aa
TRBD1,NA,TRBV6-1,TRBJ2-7,TGTGCCAGCAGTCGTACCGGGACAGGCTACGAGCAGTACTTC,CASSRTGTGYEQYF
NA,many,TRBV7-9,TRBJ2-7,TGTGCCAGCAGCTTAGCGGGAGTACCCTACGAGCAGTACTTC,CASSLAGVPYEQYF
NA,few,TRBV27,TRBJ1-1,TGTGCCAGCAGTTTATGGCCAGGGGTAGACACTGAAGCTTTCTTT,CASSLWPGVDTEAFF
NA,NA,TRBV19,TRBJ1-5,TGTGCCAGTAGTATAGCGACAGATTATAGCAATCAGCCCCAGCATTTT,CASSIATDYSNQPQHF
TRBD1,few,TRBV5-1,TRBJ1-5,TGCGCCAGCAGCACAGGGGTGGGTCAGCCCCAGCATTTT,CASSTGVGQPQHF
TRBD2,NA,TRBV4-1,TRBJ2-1,TGCGCCAGCAGCCAAGATTTAAGGACTAGCGGGAACAATGAGCAGTTCTTC,CASSQDLRTSGNNEQFF
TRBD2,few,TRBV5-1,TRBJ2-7,TGCGCCAGCAGCTTGGGGACTAGCGGCCAATACGAGCAGTACTTC,CASSLGTSGQYEQYF
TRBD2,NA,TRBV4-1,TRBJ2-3,TGCGCCAGCCGCCATTCTCTAGCGGGGGGGCCAGATACGCAGTATTTT,CASRHSLAGGPDTQYF
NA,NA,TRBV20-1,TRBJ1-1,TGCAGTGCTGCCCGGGACACTGAAGCTTTCTTT,CSAARDTEAFF
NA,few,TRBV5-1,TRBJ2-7,TGCGCCAGCAGCTCCTTGCGGTACAGGGAGGGAGGCTACGAGCAGTACTTC,CASSSLRYREGGYEQYF
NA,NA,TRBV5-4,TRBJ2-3,TGTGCCACCACCGCCCTTGCAAATACGCAGTATTTT,CATTALANTQYF
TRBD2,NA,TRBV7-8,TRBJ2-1,TGTGCCAGCAGCTACAGACTAGCGGGAACCTACAATGAGCAGTTCTTC,CASSYRLAGTYNEQFF
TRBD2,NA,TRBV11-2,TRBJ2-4,TGTGCCAGCAGCTCCCTAGCGGGAGGGCCCATTCAGTACTTC,CASSSLAGGPIQYF
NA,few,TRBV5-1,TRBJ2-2,TGCGCCAGCAGCTTTACTAGCCCGAACACCGGGGAGCTGTTTTTT,CASSFTSPNTGELFF